Listed below are T cell receptor beta chains from one sample, sequenced in a study of CXCR3-negative and CXCR3-positive naive CD8 T cells. TCRdb reanalyzed the 5' RACE reads, giving one entry per CDR3 protein sequence and no DNA. The sample totals tens of thousands of distinct CDR3 sequences. The specimen was memory CD8+ T cells from blood. These receptor sequences come from a human donor in good health. Some clones in this sample may be carry-over from other donors' samples. CDR3s include the opening cysteine and the closing phenylalanine or tryptophan. The listing skips clone size in some rows; elsewhere it reads once, few, many or a size class.

v_gene: TRBV12-3/TRBV12-4
abundance: NA
j_gene: TRBJ2-2
CDR3aa: CASGLGPNTGELFF

v_gene: TRBV18
abundance: NA
j_gene: TRBJ2-5
CDR3aa: CASSPSGGPAETQYF

v_gene: TRBV12-3/TRBV12-4
abundance: NA
j_gene: TRBJ2-1
CDR3aa: CASSPGFGLAGNEQFF

v_gene: TRBV29-1
abundance: NA
j_gene: TRBJ2-7
CDR3aa: CSVVKGGGFIEQYF

v_gene: TRBV12-3/TRBV12-4
abundance: NA
j_gene: TRBJ2-4
CDR3aa: CASSFAGGLDIQYF

v_gene: TRBV25-1
abundance: NA
j_gene: TRBJ1-3
CDR3aa: CASSESEGIDGNTIYF

v_gene: TRBV25-1
abundance: NA
j_gene: TRBJ2-7
CDR3aa: CASPLQGLKDRGTSKQYF

v_gene: TRBV3-2
abundance: NA
j_gene: TRBJ2-3
CDR3aa: CASSQRLAETTDTQYF

v_gene: TRBV4-1
abundance: NA
j_gene: TRBJ2-3
CDR3aa: CASSQESASPSTDTQYF

v_gene: TRBV6-5
abundance: NA
j_gene: TRBJ2-2
CDR3aa: CASSYSRGNTGELFF

v_gene: TRBV29-1
abundance: NA
j_gene: TRBJ2-7
CDR3aa: CSVGLAGAYEQYF

v_gene: TRBV2
abundance: NA
j_gene: TRBJ2-3
CDR3aa: CASIERGRADTQYF

v_gene: TRBV11-3
abundance: NA
j_gene: TRBJ2-1
CDR3aa: CASSPAAFYNEQFF

v_gene: TRBV5-1
abundance: NA
j_gene: TRBJ1-5
CDR3aa: CASAGTGGGNQPQHF

v_gene: TRBV29-1
abundance: NA
j_gene: TRBJ1-2
CDR3aa: CSVEDEGSHTF

v_gene: TRBV4-2
abundance: NA
j_gene: TRBJ2-1
CDR3aa: CASSRTSGGANEQFF

v_gene: TRBV6-4
abundance: NA
j_gene: TRBJ2-1
CDR3aa: CASSEREGVNEQFF

v_gene: TRBV6-4
abundance: NA
j_gene: TRBJ2-3
CDR3aa: CASSDSTGTDTQYF

v_gene: TRBV7-7
abundance: medium-sized
j_gene: TRBJ2-1
CDR3aa: CASSLGGGAWGSYNEQFF

v_gene: TRBV12-3/TRBV12-4
abundance: NA
j_gene: TRBJ1-2
CDR3aa: CASSLSPPGYTF

v_gene: TRBV28
abundance: NA
j_gene: TRBJ1-1
CDR3aa: CASSLRGPFNTEAFF

v_gene: TRBV20-1
abundance: NA
j_gene: TRBJ1-6
CDR3aa: CSARVEGEASPLHF

v_gene: TRBV20-1
abundance: NA
j_gene: TRBJ1-2
CDR3aa: CSARDQYSLDGYTF

v_gene: TRBV7-8
abundance: NA
j_gene: TRBJ2-2
CDR3aa: CASSRGAGELFF

v_gene: TRBV5-6
abundance: NA
j_gene: TRBJ2-7
CDR3aa: CASSNRGLLYEQYF

v_gene: TRBV4-3
abundance: NA
j_gene: TRBJ2-7
CDR3aa: CASSHNGDTSYEQYF

v_gene: TRBV7-9
abundance: NA
j_gene: TRBJ2-1
CDR3aa: CASSLAGGPFNEQFF

v_gene: TRBV5-1
abundance: NA
j_gene: TRBJ2-7
CDR3aa: CASSLGETDMGEQYF

v_gene: TRBV5-6
abundance: NA
j_gene: TRBJ2-7
CDR3aa: CASSLGGQAYEQYF

v_gene: TRBV6-5
abundance: NA
j_gene: TRBJ2-2
CDR3aa: CASSPTGALNTGELFF

v_gene: TRBV7-3
abundance: NA
j_gene: TRBJ2-7
CDR3aa: CASSPGYGPYEQYF

v_gene: TRBV28
abundance: NA
j_gene: TRBJ2-3
CDR3aa: CASGRWDTQYF

v_gene: TRBV20-1
abundance: medium-sized
j_gene: TRBJ2-7
CDR3aa: CSARDVGWASYEQYF

v_gene: TRBV7-9
abundance: NA
j_gene: TRBJ1-2
CDR3aa: CASSAGQETYGYTF

v_gene: TRBV7-2
abundance: NA
j_gene: TRBJ2-7
CDR3aa: CASSLTSGALNEQYF

v_gene: TRBV7-3
abundance: NA
j_gene: TRBJ2-1
CDR3aa: CASSPDSGSYNEQFF

v_gene: TRBV7-2
abundance: NA
j_gene: TRBJ2-1
CDR3aa: CASSPLRGERQFF

v_gene: TRBV29-1
abundance: NA
j_gene: TRBJ2-3
CDR3aa: CSVTGTSADRTDTQYF

v_gene: TRBV6-5
abundance: NA
j_gene: TRBJ2-1
CDR3aa: CASSFTTGGSDEQFF

v_gene: TRBV18
abundance: NA
j_gene: TRBJ2-7
CDR3aa: CASSPGIKGQSSLEQYF

v_gene: TRBV7-9
abundance: NA
j_gene: TRBJ2-3
CDR3aa: CASSLAPTVTDTQYF